This TCR beta chain was recovered during a study of T-cell memory formation after mild COVID-19. Study conclusions and caveats: Clones which contracted sat mainly in CM and EM if CD4+, and in EMRA if CD8+.

V gave up 2 bases and J gave up 4 bases, with 14 bases separating them. The CDR3 is 15 amino acids. CDR1 MNHNS and CDR2 SASEGT come from the germline V gene. Each CDR3 protein gets one entry after TCRdb re-called the 5' RACE reads with MiXCR. The table shows roughly 150,000 distinct CDR3 sequences, with approximately 14% occurring only once. Note on this clonotype: The antigen is not known.

Input material: PBMCs or a T cell subset sorted from them (not recorded which). This receptor was taken from an adult woman who had mild COVID-19 (a few samples of this study predate the infection). Cell type and time point are not known. The chain carries TRBV6-1 and TRBJ1-2; possibly TRBD1 for D (5 bases). CDR3 loop: CASSERMGLGYGYTF. CDR3 DNA: TGTGCCAGCAGTGAAAGAATGGGACTGGGCTATGGCTACACCTTC.